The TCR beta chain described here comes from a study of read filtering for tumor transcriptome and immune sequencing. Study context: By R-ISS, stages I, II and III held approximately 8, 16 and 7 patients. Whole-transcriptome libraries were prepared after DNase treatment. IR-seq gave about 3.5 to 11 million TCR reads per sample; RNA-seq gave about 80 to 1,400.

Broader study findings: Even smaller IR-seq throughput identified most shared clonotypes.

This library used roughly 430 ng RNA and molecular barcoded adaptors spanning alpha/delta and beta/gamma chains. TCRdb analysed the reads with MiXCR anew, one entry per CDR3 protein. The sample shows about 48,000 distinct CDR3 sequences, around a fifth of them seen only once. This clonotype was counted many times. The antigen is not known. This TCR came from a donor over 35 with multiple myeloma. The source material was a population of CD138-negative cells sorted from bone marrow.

CDR3 sequence reads: CASSSLRVSYNEQFF. CDR3 nucleotide sequence: TGTGCCAGCAGCTCTTTGAGGGTCTCCTACAATGAGCAGTTCTTC. This rearrangement joins TRBV11-2 to TRBJ2-1, with a tentative D call TRBD2 (5 bases). Germline values: CDR1 SGHAT, CDR2 FQNNGV. V was cut by 4 bases and J by 0 bases, with 10 bases left in between. The CDR3 consists of 15 residues.